This T cell receptor beta chain was recorded in a study of cytomegalovirus exposure and HLA in healthy donors. Study observations and caveats: Per published accounts, TCR beta sequences correctly predicted the HLA-A and HLA-B alleles of most subjects. With further analysis later on, most CMV-associated TCR beta chains appeared HLA-restricted. Under in vitro conditions, a few CMV-associated chains were confirmed as specific for CMV antigens.

A remark on this clone: Its antigen is as yet unknown.

In the PCR, 60 Vbeta and 13 Jbeta primers were used. The method was immunoSEQ multiplex PCR; TCRdb's version includes in-frame clones alone and lacks a portion of them. This table holds almost 85,000 clones, around 80% found once. CDR1 and CDR2 (germline): MNHEY, SMNVEV (reference sequence). The CDR3 consists of 15 residues. V shed 6 bases and J shed 1 base, with 15 bases lying between them. The chain couples TRBV27 to TRBJ2-5; D perhaps matches TRBD1 (5 bases). Sequences were obtained from PBMCs. This sequence originates from a male donor in good health and CMV-seropositive. The CDR3 loop is CASSPGGHLQETQYF. Here the CDR3 DNA reads TGTGCCAGCAGCCCAGGCGGACACCTCCAAGAGACCCAGTACTTC.